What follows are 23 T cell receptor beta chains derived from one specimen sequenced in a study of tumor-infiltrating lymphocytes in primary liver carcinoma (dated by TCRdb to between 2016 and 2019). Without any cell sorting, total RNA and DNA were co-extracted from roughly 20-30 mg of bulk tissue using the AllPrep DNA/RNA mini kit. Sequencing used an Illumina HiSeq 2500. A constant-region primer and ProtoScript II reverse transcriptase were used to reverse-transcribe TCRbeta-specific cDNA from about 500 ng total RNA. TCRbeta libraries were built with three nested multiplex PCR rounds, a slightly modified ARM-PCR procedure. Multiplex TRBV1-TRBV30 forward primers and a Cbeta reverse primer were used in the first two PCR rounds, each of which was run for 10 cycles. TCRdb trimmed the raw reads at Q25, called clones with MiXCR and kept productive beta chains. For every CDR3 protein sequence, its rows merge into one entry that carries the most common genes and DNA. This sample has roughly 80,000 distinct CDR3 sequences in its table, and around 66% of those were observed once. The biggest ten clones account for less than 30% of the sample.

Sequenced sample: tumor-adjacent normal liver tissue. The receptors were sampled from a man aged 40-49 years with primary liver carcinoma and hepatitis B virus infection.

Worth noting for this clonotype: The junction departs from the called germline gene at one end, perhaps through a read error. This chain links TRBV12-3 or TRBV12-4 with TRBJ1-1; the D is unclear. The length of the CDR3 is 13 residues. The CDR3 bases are TGTGCCAGCAGTTTTGCGGGATGGGCGGAAGCTTCCTTT. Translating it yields CASSFAGWAEASF.

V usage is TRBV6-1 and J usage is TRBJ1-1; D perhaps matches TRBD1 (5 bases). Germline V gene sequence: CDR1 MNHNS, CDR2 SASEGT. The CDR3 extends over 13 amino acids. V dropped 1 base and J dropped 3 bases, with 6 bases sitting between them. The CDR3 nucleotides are TGTGCCAGCAGTGAAGTCAGGGACACTGAAGCTTTCTTT. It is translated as CASSEVRDTEAFF.

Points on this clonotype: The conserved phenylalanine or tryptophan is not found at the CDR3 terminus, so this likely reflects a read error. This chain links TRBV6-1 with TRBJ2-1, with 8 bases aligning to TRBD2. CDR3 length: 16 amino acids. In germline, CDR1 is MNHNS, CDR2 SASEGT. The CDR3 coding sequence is TGTGGCAGCAGTGGTGGAATAGCGGGAAGAACGAATGAGCAGTTCTTA. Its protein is CGSSGGIAGRTNEQFL.

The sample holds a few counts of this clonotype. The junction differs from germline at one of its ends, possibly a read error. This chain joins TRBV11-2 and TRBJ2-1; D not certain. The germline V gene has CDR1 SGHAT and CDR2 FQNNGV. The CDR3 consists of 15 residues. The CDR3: CASSDPLGYYNERFF. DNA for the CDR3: TGTGCTAGCAGCGACCCCCTGGGGTACTATAATGAGCGGTTCTTC.

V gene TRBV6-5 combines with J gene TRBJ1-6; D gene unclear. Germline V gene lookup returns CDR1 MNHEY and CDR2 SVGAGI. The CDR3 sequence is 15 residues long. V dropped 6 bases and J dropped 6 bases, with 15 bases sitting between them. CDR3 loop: CASRKSPEGNSPLHF. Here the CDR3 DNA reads TGTGCCAGCAGAAAATCACCCGAGGGTAATTCACCCCTCCACTTT.

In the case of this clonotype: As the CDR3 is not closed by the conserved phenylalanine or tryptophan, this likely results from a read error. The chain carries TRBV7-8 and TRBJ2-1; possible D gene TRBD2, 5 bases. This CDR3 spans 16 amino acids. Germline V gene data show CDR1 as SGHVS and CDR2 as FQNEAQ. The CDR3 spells CSSSLVLANTYNEQFL. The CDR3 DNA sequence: TGTTCCAGCAGCTTAGTCCTAGCCAATACCTACAATGAGCAGTTCCTC.

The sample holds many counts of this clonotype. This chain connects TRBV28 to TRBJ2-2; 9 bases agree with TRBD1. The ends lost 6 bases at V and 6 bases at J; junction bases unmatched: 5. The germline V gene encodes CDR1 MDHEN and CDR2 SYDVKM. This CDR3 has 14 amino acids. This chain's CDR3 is CASRGTGKSGELFF. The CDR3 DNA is TGTGCCAGCAGAGGGACAGGGAAGTCCGGGGAGCTGTTTTTT.

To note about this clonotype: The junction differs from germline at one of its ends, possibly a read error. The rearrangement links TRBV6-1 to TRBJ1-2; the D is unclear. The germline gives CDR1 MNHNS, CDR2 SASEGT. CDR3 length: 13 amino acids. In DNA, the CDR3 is TGTGCCATCAGTGAAGCTCCAAACTATGGCTACACCTTC. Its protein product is CAISEAPNYGYTF.

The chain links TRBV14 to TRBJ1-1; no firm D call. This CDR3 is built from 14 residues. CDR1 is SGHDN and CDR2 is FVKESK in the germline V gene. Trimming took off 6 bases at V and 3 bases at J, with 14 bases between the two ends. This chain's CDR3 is CASRSREGYTEAFF. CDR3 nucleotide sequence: TGTGCCAGCAGGTCCCGGGAGGGATACACTGAAGCTTTCTTT. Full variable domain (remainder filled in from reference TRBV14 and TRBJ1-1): EAGVTQFPSHSVIEKGQTVTLRCDPISGHDNLYWYRRVMGKEIKFLLHFVKESKQDESGMPNNRFLAERTGGTYSTLKVQPAELEDSGVYFCASRSREGYTEAFFGQGTRLTVV.

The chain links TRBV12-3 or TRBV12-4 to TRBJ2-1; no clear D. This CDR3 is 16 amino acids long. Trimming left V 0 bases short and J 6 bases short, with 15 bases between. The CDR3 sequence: CASSLAETILGNEQFF. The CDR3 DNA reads TGTGCCAGCAGTTTAGCTGAGACGATCTTAGGCAATGAGCAGTTCTTC.

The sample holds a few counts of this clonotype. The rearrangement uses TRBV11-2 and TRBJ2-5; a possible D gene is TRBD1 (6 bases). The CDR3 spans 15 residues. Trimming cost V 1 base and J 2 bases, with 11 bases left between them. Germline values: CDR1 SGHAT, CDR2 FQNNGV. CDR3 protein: CASSLVEDSQETQYF. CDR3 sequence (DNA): TGTGCCAGCAGCTTAGTGGAGGACAGTCAAGAGACCCAGTACTTC.

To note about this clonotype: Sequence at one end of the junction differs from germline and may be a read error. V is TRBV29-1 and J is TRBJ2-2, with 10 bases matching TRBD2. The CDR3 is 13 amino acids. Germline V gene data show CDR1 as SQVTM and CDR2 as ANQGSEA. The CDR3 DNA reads TGCAGGGTCCGGACTAGCGGCACCTGGGAGCTGTTTTTT. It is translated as CRVRTSGTWELFF.

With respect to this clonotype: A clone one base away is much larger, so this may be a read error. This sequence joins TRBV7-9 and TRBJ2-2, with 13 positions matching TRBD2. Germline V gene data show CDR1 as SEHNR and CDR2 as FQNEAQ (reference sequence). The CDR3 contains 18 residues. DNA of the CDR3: TGTGTCAGCAGCAGAGGGACTAGCGGGACTTCGAACACCGGGGAGCTGTTTTTT. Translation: CVSSRGTSGTSNTGELFF.

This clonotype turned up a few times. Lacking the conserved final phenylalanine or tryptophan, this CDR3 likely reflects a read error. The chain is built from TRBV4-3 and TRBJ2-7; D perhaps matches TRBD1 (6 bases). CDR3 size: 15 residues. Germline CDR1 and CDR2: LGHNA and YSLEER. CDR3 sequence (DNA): TGCGCCAGCAGCCAAGAGACGGCAGGGGCCTACGAACAGTACCTC. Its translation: CASSQETAGAYEQYL.

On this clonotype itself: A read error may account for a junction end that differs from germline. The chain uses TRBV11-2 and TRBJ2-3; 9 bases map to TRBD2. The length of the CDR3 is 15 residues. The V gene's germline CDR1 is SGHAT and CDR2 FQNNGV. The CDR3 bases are TGTGTCAGCGGCGATAGCGGGAGATTTACAGATACGCAGTATTTT. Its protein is CVSGDSGRFTDTQYF.

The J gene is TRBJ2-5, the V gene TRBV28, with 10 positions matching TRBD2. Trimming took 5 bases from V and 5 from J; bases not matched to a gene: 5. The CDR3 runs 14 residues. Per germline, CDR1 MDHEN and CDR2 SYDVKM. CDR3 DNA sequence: TGTGCCAGCAGTATGTCTAGCGGGAGTGAGACCCAGTACTTC. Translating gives CASSMSSGSETQYF.

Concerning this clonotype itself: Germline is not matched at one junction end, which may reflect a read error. CDR3 protein: CASSQEGTGPNRPQHF. DNA for the CDR3: TGCGCCAGCAGCCAAGAAGGGACAGGGCCTAATCGGCCCCAGCATTTT. V usage is TRBV4-1 and J usage is TRBJ1-5, with 9 bases matching TRBD1. The CDR3 length is 16 residues. Germline V gene data show CDR1 as MGHRA and CDR2 as YSYEKL.

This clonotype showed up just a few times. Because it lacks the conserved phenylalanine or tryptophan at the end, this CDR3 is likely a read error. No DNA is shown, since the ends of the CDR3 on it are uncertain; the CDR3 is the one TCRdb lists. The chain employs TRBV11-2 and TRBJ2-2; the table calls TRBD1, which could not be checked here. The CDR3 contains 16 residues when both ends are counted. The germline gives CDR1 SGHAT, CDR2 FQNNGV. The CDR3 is CATHDPGTGNTGELFL.

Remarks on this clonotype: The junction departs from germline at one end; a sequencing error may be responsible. In nucleotides, the CDR3 is TGTGGCAGCAGTTTAGGGGGAGGGCGCGCCTATGGCTACACCTTC. Residues: CGSSLGGGRAYGYTF. J is TRBJ1-2 and V is TRBV12-3 or TRBV12-4; possibly TRBD1 for D (6 bases). This CDR3 is 15 amino acids long.

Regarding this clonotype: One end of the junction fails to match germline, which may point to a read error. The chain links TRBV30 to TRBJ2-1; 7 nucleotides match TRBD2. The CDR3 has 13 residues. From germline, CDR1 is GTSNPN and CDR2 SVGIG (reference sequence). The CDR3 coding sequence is TGTGTCTGGAATCCCAGCGGGAACAATGAGCAGTTCTTC. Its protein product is CVWNPSGNNEQFF.

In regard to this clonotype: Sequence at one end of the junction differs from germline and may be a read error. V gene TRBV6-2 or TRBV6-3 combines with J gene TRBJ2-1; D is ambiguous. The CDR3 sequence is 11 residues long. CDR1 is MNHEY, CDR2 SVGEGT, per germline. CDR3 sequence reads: CAGSYRASLFF. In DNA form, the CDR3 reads TGTGCCGGCAGTTATCGTGCCTCCCTGTTCTTC.

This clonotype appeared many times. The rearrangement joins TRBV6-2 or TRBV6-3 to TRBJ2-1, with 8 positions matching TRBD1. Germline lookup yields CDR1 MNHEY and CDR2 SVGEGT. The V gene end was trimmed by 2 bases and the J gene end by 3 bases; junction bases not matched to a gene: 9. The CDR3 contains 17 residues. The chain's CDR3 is CASSYGTGTGYYNEQFF. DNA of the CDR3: TGTGCCAGCAGTTACGGGACCGGGACAGGTTACTACAATGAGCAGTTCTTC.

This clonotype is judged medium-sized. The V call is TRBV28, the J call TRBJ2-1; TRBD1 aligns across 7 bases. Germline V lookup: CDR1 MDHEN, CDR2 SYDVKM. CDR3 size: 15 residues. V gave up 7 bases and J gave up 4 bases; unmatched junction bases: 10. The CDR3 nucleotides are TGTGCCAGCAAGACAGGGTTGGGTCAGTACAATGAGCAGTTCTTC. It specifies CASKTGLGQYNEQFF.